The 20 T cell receptor beta chains below all came from one sample that was sequenced in a study of CD8 T cells in ankylosing spondylitis. Each CDR3 protein gets one entry after TCRdb re-called the 5' RACE reads with MiXCR. Here the sample spans 150,000 to 200,000 distinct CDR3 sequences, over 15% being singletons. The sample consisted of blood, either unsorted or a sorted T cell fraction (not recorded which). These receptors came from a male donor aged 10 to 35 with ankylosing spondylitis or in good health (not recorded which).

This clonotype has just one count. The chain is built from TRBV29-1 and TRBJ2-3; 12 bases map to TRBD2. Germline CDR1 is SQVTM and CDR2 is ANQGSEA. The CDR3 extends over 15 amino acids. The V and J ends lost 1 base and 7 bases, in that order; junction bases with no gene match: 6. CDR3 sequence (DNA): TGCAGCGTTGAAGGGACTAGCGGGGACTATAATACGCAGTATTTT. This translates into CSVEGTSGDYNTQYF.

This clonotype has a count of ten or more. This rearrangement joins TRBV29-1 to TRBJ2-3, with D possibly being TRBD2 (5 bases). The CDR3 sequence is 15 residues long. Germline CDR1 is SQVTM and CDR2 is ANQGSEA. V shed 3 bases and J shed 3 bases, with 16 bases lying between them. CDR3 coding DNA: TGCAGCGTTGAGGATACTAGAGGGTCTACAGATACGCAGTATTTT. This codes for CSVEDTRGSTDTQYF.

This clonotype came up many times. The J gene is TRBJ1-5, the V gene TRBV2; 10 bases line up with TRBD1. V lost 6 bases, J lost 2 bases, and 1 base stayed unmatched. CDR3 length: 14 residues. Germline V gives CDR1 SNHLY, CDR2 FYNNEI. CDR3 region: CASRTGGGNQPQHF. CDR3 DNA: TGTGCCAGCAGGACAGGGGGCGGCAATCAGCCCCAGCATTTT.

This chain uses TRBV7-6 with TRBJ2-5, with 7 bases that match TRBD1. Germline CDR1 is SGHVS and CDR2 is FNYEAQ. The CDR3 runs to 19 residues. V lost 0 bases to trimming and J lost 2 bases; unmatched junction nucleotides: 15. The CDR3 DNA is TGTGCCAGCAGCTTAGCACTAAACCGGGACAGTTTTTTGCAAGAGACCCAGTACTTC. Translating it yields CASSLALNRDSFLQETQYF. The entire variable domain, with the rest obtained from reference TRBV7-6 and TRBJ2-5, is as follows: GAGVSQSPRYKVTKRGQDVALRCDPISGHVSLYWYRQALGQGPEFLTYFNYEAQQDKSGLPNDRFSAERPEGSISTLTIQRTEQRDSAMYRCASSLALNRDSFLQETQYFGPGTRLLVL.

This clonotype came up many times. This chain uses TRBV4-2 with TRBJ2-1; D not certain. CDR3 length: 16 residues. CDR1 is LGHNA, CDR2 YNFKEQ, per germline. Trimming stripped 0 bases from V and 5 bases from J, with 14 bases between. The CDR3 loop is CASSQEGQLLHNEQFF. DNA of the CDR3: TGTGCCAGCAGCCAAGAAGGGCAACTTCTTCACAATGAGCAGTTCTTC.

The table lists this clonotype with many counts. The chain couples TRBV20-1 to TRBJ2-1, with unresolved D. Germline lookup yields CDR1 DFQATT and CDR2 SNEGSKA (reference sequence). The CDR3 runs 13 residues. V lost 6 bases and J lost 6, with 15 bases in between. CDR3 sequence: CSARRANFNEQFF. In nucleotides, the CDR3 is TGCAGTGCAAGACGGGCGAATTTCAATGAGCAGTTCTTC.

This clonotype was counted at least ten times. This rearrangement joins TRBV4-2 to TRBJ2-4; 7 nucleotides agree with TRBD2. The V and J ends lost 11 bases and 9 bases, in that order; junction bases with no gene match: 10. The germline V gene encodes CDR1 LGHNA and CDR2 YNFKEQ. The CDR3 spans 12 residues. The CDR3 bases are TGTGCCCCCTTTGGGGGGGGGGGCATTCAGTACTTC. It translates to CAPFGGGGIQYF.

This clonotype was recorded only once. The V call is TRBV20-1, the J call TRBJ2-1; 9 bases align to TRBD2. Germline-derived CDR1 and CDR2 are DFQATT and SNEGSKA (reference sequence). V dropped 1 base and J dropped 9; count of bases not matched to a gene: 13. The CDR3 consists of 16 residues. The CDR3: CSARGGAGGPRFEQFF. The CDR3, as DNA: TGCAGTGCTAGAGGAGGGGCGGGAGGGCCGAGGTTTGAGCAGTTCTTC.

This clonotype was found many times. The chain carries TRBV20-1 and TRBJ2-3; D ambiguous. V was trimmed by 5 bases and J by 1 base, leaving 4 bases between them. Per the germline V gene, CDR1 is DFQATT and CDR2 is SNEGSKA (reference sequence). This CDR3 has 11 residues. CDR3 region: CSAARTDTQYF. CDR3 nucleotide sequence: TGCAGTGCTGCACGCACAGATACGCAGTATTTT.

The sample holds many counts of this clonotype. V gene TRBV6-5 combines with J gene TRBJ2-5; 9 nucleotides match TRBD1. V lost 7 bases, J lost 4 bases, and 4 bases stayed unmatched. CDR3 size: 13 residues. CDR1 and CDR2 from the germline V gene are MNHEY and SVGAGI. CDR3 coding DNA: TGTGCCAGCACCGACAGGGGGAGAGAGACCCAGTACTTC. It translates to CASTDRGRETQYF.

J is TRBJ2-7 and V is TRBV4-3; the D is unclear. CDR3 size: 13 residues. V lost 0 bases and J lost 2, with 5 bases in between. Germline CDR1 reads LGHNA; CDR2 reads YSLEER. As DNA, the CDR3 is TGCGCCAGCAGCCAAGATAAGGCCTACGAGCAGTACTTC. It yields the protein CASSQDKAYEQYF.

This clonotype was observed many times. The chain combines TRBV20-1 with TRBJ2-1; D gene unclear. This CDR3 is built from 12 residues. The germline V and J ends were trimmed by 5 bases and 4 bases, with 9 bases remaining between them. The germline V gene has CDR1 DFQATT and CDR2 SNEGSKA (reference sequence). In nucleotides, the CDR3 is TGCAGTGCTCATACAGATTACAATGAGCAGTTCTTC. This translates into CSAHTDYNEQFF.

The gene calls are TRBV11-2 and TRBJ2-7; maybe TRBD1 (5 bases). CDR1 is SGHAT, CDR2 FQNNGV, per germline. The ends were cut back, 2 bases at V and 4 bases at J, with 9 bases in the middle. The CDR3 spans 13 residues. The CDR3 loop is CASSLNRPYEQYV. The CDR3 DNA reads as TGTGCCAGCAGCTTAAACAGGCCGTACGAGCAGTACGTC.

This clonotype was counted between two and nine times. The chain couples TRBV7-6 to TRBJ1-1; D might be TRBD1 (5 bases). Germline CDR1 and CDR2: SGHVS and FNYEAQ. This CDR3 is built from 15 residues. The V and J ends lost 6 bases and 1 base respectively, with 15 bases between them. The DNA for the CDR3 is TGTGCCAGCAGTTCGACGGGACTCAAGAACACTGAAGCTTTCTTT. It translates to CASSSTGLKNTEAFF.

At least ten counts were recorded for this clonotype. V is TRBV5-1 and J is TRBJ2-1; D remains ambiguous. V dropped 0 bases and J dropped 5 bases, with 12 bases sitting between them. The CDR3 length is 15 residues. Germline assignment: CDR1 SGHRS and CDR2 YFSETQ. The CDR3, as DNA: TGCGCCAGCAGCTTGGACGCAAGATATAACAATGAGCAGTTCTTC. Its protein is CASSLDARYNNEQFF.

This clonotype was observed at least ten times. The rearrangement uses TRBV19 and TRBJ2-1; 10 nucleotides match TRBD2. The CDR3 consists of 14 residues. J gave up 8 bases and V 6 bases, and 7 bases lay outside the gene matches. Germline lookup yields CDR1 LNHDA and CDR2 SQIVND (reference sequence). CDR3 protein: CASSPGLAPDEQFF. The DNA for the CDR3 is TGTGCCAGTAGCCCGGGACTAGCGCCGGATGAGCAGTTCTTC.

This clonotype was seen a handful of times. The V call is TRBV7-8, the J call TRBJ2-7; 7 nucleotides match TRBD2. Germline-derived CDR1 and CDR2 are SGHVS and FQNEAQ. The CDR3 is 12 residues long. Losses at the gene ends were 0 bases for V and 10 bases for J; bases not matched to a gene: 3. As DNA, the CDR3 is TGTGCCAGCAGCTTAGCCCCGGGGGGACAGTACTTC. Encoded protein: CASSLAPGGQYF. Combining the CDR3 with reference TRBV7-8 and TRBJ2-7 gives the whole variable domain GAGVSQSPRYKVAKRGQDVALRCDPISGHVSLFWYQQALGQGPEFLTYFQNEAQLDKSGLPSDRFFAERPEGSVSTLKIQRTQQEDSAVYLCASSLAPGGQYFGPGTRLTVT.

The sample holds many counts of this clonotype. The genes are TRBV6-5 and TRBJ1-1; 10 bases align to TRBD1. Germline V gene data show CDR1 as MNHEY and CDR2 as SVGAGI. J lost 4 bases, V lost 0 bases, and 2 bases had no gene match. The CDR3 is made up of 15 amino acids. The CDR3 reads CASSYSTGGPTEAFF. The DNA of the CDR3 is TGTGCCAGCAGTTACTCGACAGGGGGCCCCACTGAAGCTTTCTTT.

This clonotype was seen at least ten times. The gene calls are TRBV20-1 and TRBJ1-2; D is possibly TRBD1 (6 bases). Germline V gives CDR1 DFQATT, CDR2 SNEGSKA (reference sequence). The V end lost 0 bases, the J end lost 1 base, and 18 bases lay between the germline ends. This CDR3 comprises 17 residues. In DNA, the CDR3 is TGCAGTGCTAGAGATACGGGACACGGAATTGATAACTATGGCTACACCTTC. Translating it yields CSARDTGHGIDNYGYTF.

This clonotype was seen more than once but under ten times. This sequence may be a read error, since a much larger clone differs from it by one base. The V call is TRBV20-1, the J call TRBJ1-2, with D uncertain. CDR1 and CDR2 from the germline V gene are DFQATT and SNEGSKA (reference sequence). This CDR3 has 14 amino acids. The CDR3 region is CSAHNGFQTGRYPF. The CDR3 coding sequence is TGCAGTGCTCACAATGGTTTTCAGACCGGACGCTACCCCTTC.